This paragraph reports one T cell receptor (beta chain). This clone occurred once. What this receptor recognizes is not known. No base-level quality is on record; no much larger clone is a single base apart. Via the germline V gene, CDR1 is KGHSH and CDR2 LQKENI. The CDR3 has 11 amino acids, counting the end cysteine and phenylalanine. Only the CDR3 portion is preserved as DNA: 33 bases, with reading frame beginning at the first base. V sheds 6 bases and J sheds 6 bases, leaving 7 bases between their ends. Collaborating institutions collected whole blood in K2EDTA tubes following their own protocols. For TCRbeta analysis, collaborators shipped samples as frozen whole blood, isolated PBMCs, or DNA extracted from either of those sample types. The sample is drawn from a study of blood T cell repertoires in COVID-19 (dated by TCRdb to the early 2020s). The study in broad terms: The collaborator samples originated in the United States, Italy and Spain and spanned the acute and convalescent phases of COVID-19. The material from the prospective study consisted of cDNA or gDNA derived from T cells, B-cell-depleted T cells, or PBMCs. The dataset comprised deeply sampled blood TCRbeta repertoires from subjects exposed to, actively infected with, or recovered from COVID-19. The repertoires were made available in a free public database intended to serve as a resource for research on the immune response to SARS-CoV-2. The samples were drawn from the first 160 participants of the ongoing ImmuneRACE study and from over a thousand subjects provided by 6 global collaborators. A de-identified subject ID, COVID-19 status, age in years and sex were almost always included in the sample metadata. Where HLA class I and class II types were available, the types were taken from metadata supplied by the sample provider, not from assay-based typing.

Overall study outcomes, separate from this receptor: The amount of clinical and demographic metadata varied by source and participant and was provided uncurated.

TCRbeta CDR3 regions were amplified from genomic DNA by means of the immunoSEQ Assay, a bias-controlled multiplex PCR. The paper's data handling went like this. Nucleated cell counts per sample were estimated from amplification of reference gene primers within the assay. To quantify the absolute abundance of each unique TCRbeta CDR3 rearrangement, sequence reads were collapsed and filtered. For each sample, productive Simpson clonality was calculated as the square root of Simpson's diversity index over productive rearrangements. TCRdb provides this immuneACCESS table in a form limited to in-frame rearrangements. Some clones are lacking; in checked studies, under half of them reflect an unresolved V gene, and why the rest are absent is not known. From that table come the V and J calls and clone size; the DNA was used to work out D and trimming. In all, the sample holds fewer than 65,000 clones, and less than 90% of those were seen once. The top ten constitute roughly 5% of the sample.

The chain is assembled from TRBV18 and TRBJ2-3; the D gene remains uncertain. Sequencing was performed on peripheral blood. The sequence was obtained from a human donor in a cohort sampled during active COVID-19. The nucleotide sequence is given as TGTGCCAGCTCCCCCCGGGATACGCAGTATTTT. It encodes CASSPRDTQYF.